Shown below are 32 T cell receptor beta chains from a single sample sequenced in a study of T cell changes during pregnancy in multiple sclerosis. This table comes from immunoSEQ multiplex PCR, and its TCRdb copy is limited to in-frame clones, with some not included. The sample holds 70,000 to 80,000 clones, roughly 94% seen once. Source: peripheral blood, taken in the third trimester of pregnancy. The source is a female donor with multiple sclerosis, enrolled in a pregnancy study.

The V and J genes are TRBV6-5 and TRBJ1-4; 7 bases are a match to TRBD1. Germline values: CDR1 MNHEY, CDR2 SVGAGI. V was clipped by 6 bases and J by 0 bases; unmatched bases: 4. The CDR3 is 15 amino acids. CDR3: CASSRQGATNEKLFF. In nucleotides, the CDR3 is TGTGCCAGCAGCCGCCAGGGGGCAACTAATGAAAAACTGTTTTTT.

The chain couples TRBV11-2 to TRBJ2-5; 7 nucleotides agree with TRBD1. V shed 5 bases and J 2 bases; nucleotides not matched to a gene: 5. Germline assignment: CDR1 SGHAT and CDR2 FQNNGV. This CDR3 has 14 residues. CDR3 DNA: TGTGCCAGCAGCCCAGGGACAGAACAAGAGACCCAGTACTTC. This translates into CASSPGTEQETQYF.

The genes are TRBV6-1 and TRBJ1-1; 7 nucleotides agree with TRBD1. CDR1 is MNHNS and CDR2 is SASEGT in the germline V gene. The J segment lost 8 bases and the V segment lost 6 bases, leaving 12 bases of the junction unmatched. CDR3 length: 14 residues. This CDR3 reads CASRKGATLSEAFF. The DNA for the CDR3 is TGTGCCAGCAGAAAGGGGGCGACTCTTTCCGAAGCTTTCTTT.

This rearrangement joins TRBV2 to TRBJ1-5, with unresolved D. The CDR3 loop spans 18 amino acids. The germline V gene has CDR1 SNHLY and CDR2 FYNNEI. The V end lost 3 bases, the J end lost 0 bases, and 18 bases lay between the germline ends. Here the CDR3 reads CASSESPSKGDSNQPQHF. CDR3 nucleotides: TGTGCCAGCAGTGAGAGCCCCAGCAAAGGAGATAGCAATCAGCCCCAGCATTTT.

This sequence joins TRBV25-1 and TRBJ2-5; TRBD1 aligns across 11 bases. Germline lookup yields CDR1 MGHDK and CDR2 SYGVNS. V gave up 6 bases and J gave up 4 bases; unmatched junction bases: 7. This CDR3 has 15 amino acids. The CDR3 sequence is CASRDDGTGGETQYF. The CDR3 nucleotides are TGTGCCAGCAGGGATGATGGGACAGGGGGAGAGACCCAGTACTTC.

The V gene is TRBV4-3, the J gene TRBJ1-5; the match to TRBD1 covers 7 bases. V was pared by 4 bases and J by 5 bases, with 14 bases of the junction left unmatched. The CDR3 contains 17 residues. Germline assignment: CDR1 LGHNA and CDR2 YSLEER. The CDR3 sequence is CASSPFLRQGLDQPQHF. The CDR3 DNA follows: TGCGCCAGCAGCCCCTTCCTAAGACAGGGCCTGGATCAGCCCCAGCATTTT.

The chain joins TRBV7-9 to TRBJ1-1; D not resolved. Trimming left V 3 bases short and J 3 bases short, with 11 bases between. CDR1 and CDR2 (germline): SEHNR, FQNEAQ (reference sequence). This CDR3 has 14 amino acids. CDR3 loop: CASSFTGVYTEAFF. CDR3 in DNA: TGTGCCAGCAGCTTCACCGGGGTTTACACTGAAGCTTTCTTT.

This chain connects TRBV5-4 to TRBJ1-4; D is perhaps TRBD1 (5 bases). This CDR3 has 14 amino acids. Germline assignment: CDR1 SGHNT and CDR2 YYREEE (reference sequence). V lost 4 bases and J 7 bases, leaving 14 bases between the germline ends. CDR3 nucleotide sequence: TGTGCCAGCAGCCTTGGGGGGAAAGGTGAAAAACTGTTTTTT. This encodes CASSLGGKGEKLFF. The full variable domain, in which reference TRBV5-4 and TRBJ1-4 provide the parts outside the CDR3, is ETGVTQSPTHLIKTRGQQVTLRCSSQSGHNTVSWYQQALGQGPQFIFQYYREEENGRGNFPPRFSGLQFPNYSSELNVNALELDDSALYLCASSLGGKGEKLFFGSGTQLSVL.

This clone has more than one count but fewer than ten. V and J are TRBV6-5 and TRBJ1-2; 7 bases fit TRBD1. With V trimmed by 6 bases and J by 8 bases, 15 bases remained unmatched. This CDR3 spans 15 amino acids. Germline V lookup: CDR1 MNHEY, CDR2 SVGAGI. The CDR3 loop is CASRAYRGPKQGYTF. The DNA for the CDR3 is TGTGCCAGCAGAGCATACAGGGGCCCCAAGCAGGGCTACACCTTC.

This chain joins TRBV27 and TRBJ2-3; D gene ambiguous. Germline CDR1 and CDR2: MNHEY and SMNVEV (reference sequence). V dropped 6 bases and J dropped 1 base, with 8 bases sitting between them. CDR3 length: 13 residues. For the CDR3, the DNA is TGTGCCAGCAGACCTTCAGGCACAGATACGCAGTATTTT. Its protein product is CASRPSGTDTQYF.

This sequence joins TRBV7-2 and TRBJ2-1; TRBD1 matches 7 bases. The V and J ends lost 1 base and 6 bases, in that order; junction bases with no gene match: 6. Germline V gene lookup returns CDR1 SGHTA and CDR2 FQGNSA. The CDR3 spans 15 residues. The CDR3 loop reads CASSLGGTVSNEQFF. The CDR3 region has the DNA TGTGCCAGCAGCTTAGGTGGGACAGTAAGCAATGAGCAGTTCTTC.

In this sample, this clone turned up once. The chain is built from TRBV18 and TRBJ1-5, with D tentatively TRBD1 (6 bases). V was shortened by 3 bases and J by 7 bases, with 19 bases between the two germline ends. Germline CDR1 and CDR2: KGHSH and LQKENI. The CDR3 consists of 16 residues. For the CDR3, the DNA is TGTGCCAGCTCACCTACCGGGGGGGCAGTGGAACAGCCCCAGCATTTT. Residues: CASSPTGGAVEQPQHF.

In its sample, this clone was seen a few times. The V call is TRBV5-1, the J call TRBJ1-1; the D gene is possibly TRBD1 (6 bases). Germline CDR1 SGHRS, CDR2 YFSETQ. The CDR3 is 13 residues long. Between the trimmed V and J ends, which lost 7 bases and 1 base, there was a span of 11 bases. CDR3 nucleotide sequence: TGCGCCAGCGGTAACAGGGAGAACACTGAAGCTTTCTTT. Its protein product is CASGNRENTEAFF.

The chain carries TRBV21-1 and TRBJ2-1; the tabulated D call, TRBD2, remains unverified against the DNA. TRBV21-1 constitutes a pseudogene. The CDR3 spans 16 residues. CDR3 amino acids: CASSKALAGGCNEQFF. Written as DNA, the CDR3 is TGTGCCAGCAGCAAAGCCCTAGCGGGGGGCTGCAATGAGCAGTTCTTC.

This chain joins TRBV10-3 and TRBJ1-1, with TRBD1 as a possible D gene (6 bases). Looked up from germline, CDR1 is ENHRY and CDR2 is SYGVKD. V lost 6 bases, J lost 5 bases, and 16 bases lay in between. The CDR3 has 14 residues. The CDR3 is CAISATGLRTEAFF. CDR3 in DNA: TGTGCCATCAGCGCCACAGGGTTGAGAACTGAAGCTTTCTTT.

This clone was seen at least ten times. The rearrangement joins TRBV6-4 to TRBJ2-1; TRBD1 agrees at 7 bases. This CDR3 has 13 amino acids. The germline CDR1 and CDR2 sequences are MRHNA and SNTAGT. The J segment lost 12 bases and the V segment lost 6 bases, leaving 11 bases of the junction unmatched. As DNA, the CDR3 is TGTGCCAGCAGCGCCGGGACAGAGGCCCCGCAGTTCTTC. Its protein product is CASSAGTEAPQFF.

The chain has TRBV27 and TRBJ1-5; D is undetermined. Per germline, CDR1 MNHEY and CDR2 SMNVEV (reference sequence). CDR3 length: 12 residues. Trimming cost V 6 bases and J 3 bases, with 6 bases left between them. Written as DNA, the CDR3 is TGTGCCAGCAGACAGAACAATCAGCCCCAGCATTTT. This sequence encodes CASRQNNQPQHF.

A single count supports this clone. This sequence joins TRBV25-1 and TRBJ2-7, with 9 bases lining up with TRBD1. V shed 8 bases, J shed 1 base, and the junction held 3 bases outside the gene matches. Germline V gene sequence: CDR1 MGHDK, CDR2 SYGVNS. CDR3 size: 13 residues. CDR3 nucleotides: TGTGCCAGCTCGGACAGGGGTTCCTACGAGCAGTACTTC. Its translation is CASSDRGSYEQYF.

The J gene is TRBJ2-3, the V gene TRBV30; D perhaps matches TRBD2 (5 bases). V lost 3 bases and J lost 0, with 10 bases in between. The CDR3 covers 14 residues. Germline CDR1 reads GTSNPN; CDR2 reads SVGIG (reference sequence). The CDR3 DNA is TGTGCCTGGAGAGCGGCGGGTAGCACAGATACGCAGTATTTT. Its translation is CAWRAAGSTDTQYF.

The chain couples TRBV6-6 to TRBJ2-7, with 10 bases aligning to TRBD1. J lost 5 bases, V lost 5 bases, and 6 bases had no gene match. In germline, CDR1 is MNHNY, CDR2 SVGAGI (reference sequence). This CDR3 is 14 amino acids long. Here the CDR3 DNA reads TGTGCCAGCAGTCGGATCGGGACAGGGGACGAGCAGTACTTC. Encoded protein: CASSRIGTGDEQYF.

This rearrangement joins TRBV21-1 to TRBJ1-1; TRBD1, the table's D call, was not compared with the DNA. TRBV21-1 counts as a pseudogene. There are 15 residues in the CDR3. The CDR3 here is CASSKQEHRNTEAFF. In DNA, the CDR3 is TGTGCCAGCAGCAAGCAGGAACACCGGAACACTGAAGCTTTCTTT.

J is TRBJ2-7 and V is TRBV6-1, with a weak D call TRBD1 (6 bases). Germline V gene sequence: CDR1 MNHNS, CDR2 SASEGT. The ends were cut back, 3 bases at V and 7 bases at J, with 10 bases in the middle. This CDR3 region has 12 residues. CDR3 loop: CASSDRGWEQYF. Here the CDR3 DNA reads TGTGCCAGCAGTGACAGGGGATGGGAGCAGTACTTC.

The rearrangement links TRBV6-5 to TRBJ1-1; 7 bases are a match to TRBD1. V shed 4 bases, J shed 0 bases, and the junction held 5 bases outside the gene matches. The CDR3 runs to 15 residues. Germline V gene data show CDR1 as MNHEY and CDR2 as SVGAGI. The CDR3: CASSWGTAMNTEAFF. The DNA for the CDR3 is TGTGCCAGCAGTTGGGGGACAGCTATGAACACTGAAGCTTTCTTT.

This clone was detected once. This chain links TRBV5-1 with TRBJ2-1; D not certain. Trimming shortened V by 1 base and J by 1 base, and 12 bases separated the two germline ends. This CDR3 contains 16 residues. CDR1 SGHRS and CDR2 YFSETQ come from the germline V gene. Here the CDR3 DNA reads TGCGCCAGCAGCTTGCTAGGAGCGAGGTCCTACAATGAGCAGTTCTTC. It translates to CASSLLGARSYNEQFF. Drawing the rest from reference TRBV5-1 and TRBJ2-1, the complete variable domain is KAGVTQTPRYLIKTRGQQVTLSCSPISGHRSVSWYQQTPGQGLQFLFEYFSETQRNKGNFPGRFSGRQFSNSRSEMNVSTLELGDSALYLCASSLLGARSYNEQFFGPGTRLTVL.

The rearrangement links TRBV30 to TRBJ1-2; 9 bases are a match to TRBD1. Germline-derived CDR1 and CDR2 are GTSNPN and SVGIG (reference sequence). There are 15 residues in the CDR3. Trimming took 8 bases from V and 2 from J; bases not matched to a gene: 12. The CDR3 reads CAQLFDRGENYGYTF. In DNA, the CDR3 is TGTGCCCAGCTATTTGACAGGGGGGAAAACTATGGCTACACCTTC.

The chain links TRBV14 to TRBJ1-5; D unclear. The CDR3 loop spans 18 amino acids. Germline V CDR1 and CDR2: SGHDN, FVKESK. V lost 1 base and J 2 bases, leaving 18 bases between the germline ends. The CDR3 spells CASSQVEVARMRNQPQHF. The DNA of the CDR3 is TGTGCCAGCAGCCAAGTTGAGGTGGCACGGATGCGCAATCAGCCCCAGCATTTT.

The chain employs TRBV5-1 and TRBJ2-6, with TRBD2 identical over 7 bases. After removal of 3 bases from V and 1 base from J, the junction contained 4 bases not matched to a gene. CDR1 SGHRS and CDR2 YFSETQ come from the germline V gene. The CDR3 is 16 residues long. DNA for the CDR3: TGCGCCAGCAGCTCTTCTAGCGGATCTGGGGCCAACGTCCTGACTTTC. Translation: CASSSSSGSGANVLTF.

This clone was observed a few times. The rearrangement links TRBV4-3 to TRBJ2-2; no clear D. Germline-derived CDR1 and CDR2 are LGHNA and YSLEER. Trimming removed 0 bases from V and 4 bases from J, with 6 bases in between. CDR3 length: 14 residues. The CDR3 DNA reads TGCGCCAGCAGCCAAGAGGGCAGCACCGGGGAGCTGTTTTTT. This sequence encodes CASSQEGSTGELFF.

The chain employs TRBV5-1 and TRBJ1-2; weak D call: TRBD1 (6 bases). Deletions cut 2 bases from V and 3 bases from J, with 17 bases between. CDR1 is SGHRS and CDR2 is YFSETQ in the germline V gene. This CDR3 has 16 residues. The CDR3 region is CASSLSLTGGDYGYTF. CDR3 nucleotides: TGCGCCAGCAGCTTATCATTGACAGGCGGAGACTATGGCTACACCTTC.

The V and J genes are TRBV30 and TRBJ2-5; 11 bases line up with TRBD1. After removal of 5 bases from V and 5 bases from J, the junction contained 10 bases not matched to a gene. The CDR3 contains 15 residues. CDR1 is GTSNPN and CDR2 is SVGIG in the germline V gene (reference sequence). CDR3 bases: TGTGCCTGGTTACCCTGGACAGGGGGCCGGGAGACCCAGTACTTC. Its translation is CAWLPWTGGRETQYF.

This clone was recorded only once. The chain carries TRBV9 and TRBJ2-3; a weak D match, TRBD2 (6 bases). The germline CDR1 and CDR2 sequences are SGDLS and YYNGEE. The CDR3 totals 16 residues. With 2 bases removed from V and 3 bases from J, the gap between germline ends came to 16 bases. The CDR3 loop reads CASSVGLARGTDTQYF. As DNA, the CDR3 is TGTGCCAGCAGCGTGGGGCTAGCGCGGGGAACAGATACGCAGTATTTT.

The chain couples TRBV5-6 to TRBJ2-5, with a possible D match to TRBD1 (5 bases). Germline CDR1 and CDR2: SGHDT and YYEEEE. The CDR3 sequence is 14 residues long. V was cut by 1 base and J by 2 bases, with 9 bases left in between. This chain's CDR3 is CASSLYRTQETQYF. CDR3 sequence (DNA): TGTGCCAGCAGCTTGTACAGGACGCAAGAGACCCAGTACTTC. Combining the CDR3 with reference TRBV5-6 and TRBJ2-5 gives the whole variable domain DAGVTQSPTHLIKTRGQQVTLRCSPKSGHDTVSWYQQALGQGPQFIFQYYEEEERQRGNFPDRFSGHQFPNYSSELNVNALLLGDSALYLCASSLYRTQETQYFGPGTRLLVL.